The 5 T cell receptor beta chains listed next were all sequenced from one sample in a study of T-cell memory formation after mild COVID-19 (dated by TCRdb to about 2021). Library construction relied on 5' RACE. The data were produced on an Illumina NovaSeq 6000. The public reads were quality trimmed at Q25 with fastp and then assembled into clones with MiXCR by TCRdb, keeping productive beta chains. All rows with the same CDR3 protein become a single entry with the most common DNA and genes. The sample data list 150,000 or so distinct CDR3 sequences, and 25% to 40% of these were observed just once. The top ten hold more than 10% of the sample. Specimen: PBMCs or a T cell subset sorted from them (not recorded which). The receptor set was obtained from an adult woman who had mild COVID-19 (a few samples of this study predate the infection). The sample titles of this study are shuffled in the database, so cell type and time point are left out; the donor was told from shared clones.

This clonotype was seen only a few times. The CDR3 region is CASSPPGRVGYEQYF. For the CDR3, the DNA is TGTGCCAGCAGCCCGCCGGGTAGGGTGGGCTACGAGCAGTACTTC. This rearrangement joins TRBV7-9 to TRBJ2-7; D gene ambiguous. Germline V gene sequence: CDR1 SEHNR, CDR2 FQNEAQ (reference sequence). V was clipped by 5 bases and J by 3 bases, with 17 bases between them. The CDR3 has 15 residues.

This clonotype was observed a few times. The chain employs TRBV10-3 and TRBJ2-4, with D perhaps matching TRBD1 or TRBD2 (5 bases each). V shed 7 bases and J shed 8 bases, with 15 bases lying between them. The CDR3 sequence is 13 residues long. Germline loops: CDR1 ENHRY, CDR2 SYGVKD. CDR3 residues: CAITLGVPDIQYF. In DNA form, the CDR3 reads TGTGCCATCACTCTGGGGGTTCCGGACATTCAGTACTTC.

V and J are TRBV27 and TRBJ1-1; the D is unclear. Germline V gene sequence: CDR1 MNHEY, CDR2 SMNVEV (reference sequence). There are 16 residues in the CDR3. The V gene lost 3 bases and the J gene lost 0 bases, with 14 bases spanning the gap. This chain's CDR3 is CASSLTPDVLNTEAFF. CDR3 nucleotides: TGTGCCAGCAGTTTGACCCCGGACGTTTTGAACACTGAAGCTTTCTTT.

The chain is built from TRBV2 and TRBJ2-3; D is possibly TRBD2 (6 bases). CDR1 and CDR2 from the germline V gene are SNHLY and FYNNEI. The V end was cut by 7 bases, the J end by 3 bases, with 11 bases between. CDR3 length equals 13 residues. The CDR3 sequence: CASIGGYTDTQYF. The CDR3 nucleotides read TGTGCCAGCATCGGAGGGTATACAGATACGCAGTATTTT. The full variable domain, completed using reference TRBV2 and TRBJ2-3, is EPEVTQTPSHQVTQMGQEVILRCVPISNHLYFYWYRQILGQKVEFLVSFYNNEISEKSEIFDDQFSVERPDGSNFTLKIRSTKLEDSAMYFCASIGGYTDTQYFGPGTRLTVL.

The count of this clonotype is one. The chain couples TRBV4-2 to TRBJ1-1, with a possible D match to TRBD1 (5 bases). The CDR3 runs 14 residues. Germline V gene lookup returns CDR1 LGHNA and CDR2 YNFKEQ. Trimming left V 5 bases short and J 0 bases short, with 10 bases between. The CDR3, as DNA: TGTGCCAGCAGCAACCGGGGGGTGAACACTGAAGCTTTCTTT. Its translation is CASSNRGVNTEAFF.